This T cell receptor (beta chain) was captured by sequencing in a study of Ad26.COV2.S vaccination and SARS-CoV-2 variants. Documented treatment: roughly 20 received Ad26.COV2.S at low or high dose, single or two shots; 5 received placebo; per-sample allocation not given. Vaccine and placebo recipients were sampled on day 63 after the first injection. The protocol was immunoSEQ multiplex PCR, while the TCRdb copy is restricted to in-frame clones and leaves out a portion. The sample shows 440,000 or so clones, around 90% of them seen only once. The V end was cut by 1 base, the J end by 4 bases, with 13 bases between. This CDR3 is 15 amino acids long. Germline CDR1 is SGHTA and CDR2 is FQGTGA.

The chain carries TRBV7-3 and TRBJ1-1; D is possibly TRBD1 (5 bases). This receptor was taken from a person between 18 and 65 years old who received the Ad26.COV2.S COVID-19 vaccine or a placebo. The sample was peripheral blood, taken in a trial of Ad26.COV2.S vaccine versus placebo. The CDR3 sequence: CASSLMVRVGTEAFF. In DNA form, the CDR3 reads TGTGCCAGCAGCTTAATGGTCAGGGTGGGCACTGAAGCTTTCTTT.